These 6 T cell receptor beta chains share one sample of origin, sequenced in a study of blood T cell repertoires in COVID-19. This table comes from immunoSEQ multiplex PCR, and its TCRdb copy is limited to in-frame clones, with some not included. The data contain about 60,000 clones, around 80% of them singletons. Sequences were obtained from peripheral blood. The receptor set was obtained from a woman aged 70-85 years with acute or convalescent COVID-19.

CDR3 DNA: TGTGCCAGCAGTGACCTAGCGGGGGGGAATGAGCAGTTCTTC. Encoded protein: CASSDLAGGNEQFF. The chain carries TRBV6-1 and TRBJ2-1, with 12 bases matching TRBD2. This CDR3 contains 14 residues. V lost 3 bases, J lost 7 bases, and 1 base stayed unmatched. Germline V CDR1 and CDR2: MNHNS, SASEGT.

The V call is TRBV30, the J call TRBJ1-1; 7 bases are a match to TRBD1. Germline values: CDR1 GTSNPN, CDR2 SVGIG (reference sequence). This CDR3 has 15 amino acids. After removal of 2 bases from V and 1 base from J, the junction contained 7 bases not matched to a gene. CDR3 protein: CAWSLGAGGNTEAFF. Here the CDR3 DNA reads TGTGCCTGGAGTCTAGGCGCAGGGGGGAACACTGAAGCTTTCTTT.

By share, this clone counts as medium-sized (0.01 to 0.1%). The chain couples TRBV7-3 to TRBJ1-6; TRBD1 might be the D (5 bases). CDR1 is SGHTA and CDR2 is FQGTGA in the germline V gene. V shed 5 bases and J shed 7 bases, with 12 bases lying between them. The CDR3 covers 14 residues. CDR3 coding DNA: TGTGCCAGCAGCCTCCAGGGTGGAAATTCACCCCTCCACTTT. Protein: CASSLQGGNSPLHF.

As DNA, the CDR3 is TGTGCCAGCAGCTTGTTCTTTCAGGGGGAGACCCAGTACTTC. Translating it yields CASSLFFQGETQYF. The V gene is TRBV5-6, the J gene TRBJ2-5, with D perhaps TRBD1 (6 bases). In germline, CDR1 is SGHDT, CDR2 YYEEEE. CDR3 size: 14 residues. The V and J ends lost 1 base and 5 bases respectively, with 12 bases between them.

The chain uses TRBV7-2 and TRBJ2-5, with TRBD1 identical over 10 bases. CDR1 and CDR2 (germline): SGHTA, FQGNSA. CDR3 length: 14 amino acids. Germline trimming cut 4 bases from V and 5 bases from J; bases unmatched to any gene: 4. This CDR3 is CASSWDRGRETQYF. CDR3 bases: TGTGCCAGCAGCTGGGACAGGGGAAGGGAGACCCAGTACTTC.

CDR3 DNA: TGTGCCAGCAGCTTAGGGCAGGGGTGGACAGATACGCAGTATTTT. Translation gives CASSLGQGWTDTQYF. The J gene is TRBJ2-3, the V gene TRBV7-9; perhaps TRBD1 as D (6 bases). From germline, CDR1 is SEHNR and CDR2 FQNEAQ (reference sequence). V gave up 1 base and J gave up 3 bases, with 11 bases separating them. The CDR3 is 15 amino acids.